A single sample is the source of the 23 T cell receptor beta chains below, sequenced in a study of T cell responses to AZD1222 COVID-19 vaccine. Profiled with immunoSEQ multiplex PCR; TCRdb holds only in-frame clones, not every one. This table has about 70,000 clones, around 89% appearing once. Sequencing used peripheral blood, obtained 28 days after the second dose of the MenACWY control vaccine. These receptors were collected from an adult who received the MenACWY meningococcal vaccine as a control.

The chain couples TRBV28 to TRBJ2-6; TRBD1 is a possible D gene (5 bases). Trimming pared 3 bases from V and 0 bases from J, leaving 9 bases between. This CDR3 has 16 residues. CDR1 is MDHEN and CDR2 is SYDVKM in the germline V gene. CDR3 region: CASSFRVASGANVLTF. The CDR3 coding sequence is TGTGCCAGCAGTTTCAGGGTAGCCTCTGGGGCCAACGTCCTGACTTTC. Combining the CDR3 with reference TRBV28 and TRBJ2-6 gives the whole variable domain DVKVTQSSRYLVKRTGEKVFLECVQDMDHENMFWYRQDPGLGLRLIYFSYDVKMKEKGDIPEGYSVSREKKERFSLILESASTNQTSMYLCASSFRVASGANVLTFGAGSRLTVL.

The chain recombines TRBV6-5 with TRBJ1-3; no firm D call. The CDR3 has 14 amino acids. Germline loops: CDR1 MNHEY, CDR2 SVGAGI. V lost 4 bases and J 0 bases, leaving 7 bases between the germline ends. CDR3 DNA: TGTGCCAGCAGTTTCCGGACCTCTGGAAACACCATATATTTT. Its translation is CASSFRTSGNTIYF.

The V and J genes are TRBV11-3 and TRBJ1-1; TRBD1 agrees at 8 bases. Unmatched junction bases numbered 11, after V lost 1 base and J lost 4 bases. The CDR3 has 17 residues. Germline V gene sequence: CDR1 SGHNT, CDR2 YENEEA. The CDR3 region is CASSLVGQGAQGTEAFF. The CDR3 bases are TGTGCCAGCAGCTTAGTCGGCCAGGGGGCTCAAGGCACTGAAGCTTTCTTT.

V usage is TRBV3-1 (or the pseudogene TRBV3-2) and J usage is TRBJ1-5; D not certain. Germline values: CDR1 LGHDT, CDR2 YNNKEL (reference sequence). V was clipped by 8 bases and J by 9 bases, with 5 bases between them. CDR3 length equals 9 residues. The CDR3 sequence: CASDPPQHF. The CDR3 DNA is TGTGCCAGCGATCCGCCCCAGCATTTT.

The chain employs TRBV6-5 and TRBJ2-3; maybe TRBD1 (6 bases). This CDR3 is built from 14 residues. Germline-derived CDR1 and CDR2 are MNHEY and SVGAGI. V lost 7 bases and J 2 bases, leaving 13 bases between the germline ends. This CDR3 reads CASKWGQNTDTQYF. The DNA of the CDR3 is TGTGCCAGCAAGTGGGGGCAAAACACAGATACGCAGTATTTT.

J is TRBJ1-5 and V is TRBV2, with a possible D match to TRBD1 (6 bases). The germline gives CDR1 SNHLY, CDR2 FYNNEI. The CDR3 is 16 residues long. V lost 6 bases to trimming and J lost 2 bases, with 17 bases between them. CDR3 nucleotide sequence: TGTGCCAGCAGCCTTGGGGTAGGGGGTGGCAATCAGCCCCAGCATTTT. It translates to CASSLGVGGGNQPQHF.

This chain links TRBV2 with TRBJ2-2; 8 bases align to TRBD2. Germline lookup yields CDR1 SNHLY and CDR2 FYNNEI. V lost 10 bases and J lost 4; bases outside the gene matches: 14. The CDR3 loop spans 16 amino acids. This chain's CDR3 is CATGRGNRVSTGELFF. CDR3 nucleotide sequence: TGTGCCACCGGGAGGGGAAACAGGGTTAGCACCGGGGAGCTGTTTTTT.

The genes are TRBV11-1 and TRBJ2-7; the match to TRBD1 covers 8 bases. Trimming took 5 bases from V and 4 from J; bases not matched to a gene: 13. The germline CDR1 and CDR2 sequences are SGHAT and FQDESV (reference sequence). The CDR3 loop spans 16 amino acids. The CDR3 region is CASSPRQGRPLYEQYF. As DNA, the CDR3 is TGTGCCAGCAGCCCACGACAGGGGAGGCCCTTATACGAGCAGTACTTC. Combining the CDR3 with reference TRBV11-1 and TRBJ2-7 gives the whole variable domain EAEVAQSPRYKITEKSQAVAFWCDPISGHATLYWYRQILGQGPELLVQFQDESVVDDSQLPKDRFSAERLKGVDSTLKIQPAELGDSAMYLCASSPRQGRPLYEQYFGPGTRLTVT.

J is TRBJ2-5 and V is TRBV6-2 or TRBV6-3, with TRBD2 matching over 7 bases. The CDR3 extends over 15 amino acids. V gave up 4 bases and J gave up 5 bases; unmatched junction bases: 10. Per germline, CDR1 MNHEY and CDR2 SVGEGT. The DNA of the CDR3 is TGTGCCAGCAGTTCGGCGGGGGAATTCATGGAGACCCAGTACTTC. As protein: CASSSAGEFMETQYF.

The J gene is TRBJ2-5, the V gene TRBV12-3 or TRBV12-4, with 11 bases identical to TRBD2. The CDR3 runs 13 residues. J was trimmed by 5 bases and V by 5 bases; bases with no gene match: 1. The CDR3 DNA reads TGTGCCAGCAGTACTAGCGGGGGTGAGACCCAGTACTTC. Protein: CASSTSGGETQYF.

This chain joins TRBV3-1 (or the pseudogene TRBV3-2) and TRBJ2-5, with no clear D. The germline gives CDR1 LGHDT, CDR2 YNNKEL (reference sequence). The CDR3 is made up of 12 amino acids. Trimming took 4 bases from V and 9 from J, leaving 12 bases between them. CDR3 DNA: TGTGCCAGCAGCCCTCCCCGGTGGCCCCAGTACTTC. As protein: CASSPPRWPQYF.

The CDR3 reads CASILRSSGNSPLHF. CDR3 bases: TGTGCCAGCATCCTCCGTTCATCAGGCAATTCACCCCTCCACTTT. The rearrangement joins TRBV13 to TRBJ1-6; no clear D. The germline V gene has CDR1 PRHDT and CDR2 FYEKMQ (reference sequence). V lost 7 bases and J lost 7, with 17 bases in between. There are 15 residues in the CDR3.

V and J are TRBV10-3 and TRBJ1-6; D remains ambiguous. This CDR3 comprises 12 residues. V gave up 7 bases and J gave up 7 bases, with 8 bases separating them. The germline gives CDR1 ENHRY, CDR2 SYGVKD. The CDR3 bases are TGTGCCATCAACCAGGCAAATTCACCCCTCCACTTT. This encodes CAINQANSPLHF.

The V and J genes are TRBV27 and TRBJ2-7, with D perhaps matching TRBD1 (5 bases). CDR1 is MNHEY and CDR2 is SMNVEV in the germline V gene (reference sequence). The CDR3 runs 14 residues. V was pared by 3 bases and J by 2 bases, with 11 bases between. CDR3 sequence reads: CASSLGQGPYEQYF. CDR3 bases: TGTGCCAGCAGTTTGGGTCAGGGCCCCTACGAGCAGTACTTC.

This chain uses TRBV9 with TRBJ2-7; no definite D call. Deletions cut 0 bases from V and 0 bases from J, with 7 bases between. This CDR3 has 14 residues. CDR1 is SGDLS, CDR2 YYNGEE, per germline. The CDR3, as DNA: TGTGCCAGCAGCGTAGACCCTACCTCCTACGAGCAGTACTTC. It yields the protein CASSVDPTSYEQYF.

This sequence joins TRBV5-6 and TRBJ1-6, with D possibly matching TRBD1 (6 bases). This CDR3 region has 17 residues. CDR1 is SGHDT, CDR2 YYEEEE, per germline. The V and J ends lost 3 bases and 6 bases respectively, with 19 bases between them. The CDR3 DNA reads TGTGCCAGCAGCTGGGGGGCCGACGGCCCCTTTAATTCACCCCTCCACTTT. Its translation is CASSWGADGPFNSPLHF.

The CDR3 loop reads CASSTLRISGNTIYF. The CDR3 nucleotides are TGTGCCAGCAGCACTTTGAGGATCTCTGGAAACACCATATATTTT. The rearrangement uses TRBV3-1 (or the pseudogene TRBV3-2) and TRBJ1-3; no firm D call. Trimming removed 5 bases at V and 0 bases at J, with 11 bases between. CDR1 and CDR2 from the germline V gene are LGHDT and YNNKEL (reference sequence). The CDR3 sequence is 15 residues long.

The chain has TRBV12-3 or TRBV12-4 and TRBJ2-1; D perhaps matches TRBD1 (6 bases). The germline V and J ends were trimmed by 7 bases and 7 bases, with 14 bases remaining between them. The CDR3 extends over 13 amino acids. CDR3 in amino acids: CASTKTGGNEQFF. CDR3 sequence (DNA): TGTGCCAGCACCAAGACAGGCGGGAATGAGCAGTTCTTC.

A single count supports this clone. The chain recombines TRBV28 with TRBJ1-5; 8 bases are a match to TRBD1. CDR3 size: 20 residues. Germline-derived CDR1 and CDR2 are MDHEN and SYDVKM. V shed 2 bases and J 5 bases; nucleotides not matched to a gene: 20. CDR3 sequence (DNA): TGTGCCAGCAGTTTAGTGTGGGTATATCAGGGGGCGGAAAAGGATCAGCCCCAGCATTTT. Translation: CASSLVWVYQGAEKDQPQHF.

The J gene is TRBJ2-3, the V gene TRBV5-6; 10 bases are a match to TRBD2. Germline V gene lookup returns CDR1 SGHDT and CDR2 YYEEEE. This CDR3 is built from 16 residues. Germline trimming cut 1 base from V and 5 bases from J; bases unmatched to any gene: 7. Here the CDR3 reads CASSLRVAGGGDTQYF. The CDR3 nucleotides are TGTGCCAGCAGCTTGAGGGTAGCGGGGGGAGGAGATACGCAGTATTTT.

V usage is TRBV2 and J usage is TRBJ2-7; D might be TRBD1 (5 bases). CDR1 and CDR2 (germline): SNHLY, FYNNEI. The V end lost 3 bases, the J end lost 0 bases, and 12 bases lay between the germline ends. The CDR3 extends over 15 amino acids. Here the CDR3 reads CASSDSQVLSYEQYF. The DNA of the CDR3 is TGTGCCAGCAGTGACTCACAGGTTCTCTCCTACGAGCAGTACTTC.

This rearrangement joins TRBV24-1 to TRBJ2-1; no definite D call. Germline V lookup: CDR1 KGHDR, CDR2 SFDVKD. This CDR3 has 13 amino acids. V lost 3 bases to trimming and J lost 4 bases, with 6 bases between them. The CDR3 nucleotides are TGTGCCACCAGTGATGCAGCATACAATGAGCAGTTCTTC. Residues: CATSDAAYNEQFF.

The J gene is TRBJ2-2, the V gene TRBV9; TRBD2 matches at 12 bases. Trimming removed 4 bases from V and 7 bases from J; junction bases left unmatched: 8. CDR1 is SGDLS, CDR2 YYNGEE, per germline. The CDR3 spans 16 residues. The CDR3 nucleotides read TGTGCCAGCAGCCCGTCTAGCGGGAGGGCCCTCGGGGAGCTGTTTTTT. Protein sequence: CASSPSSGRALGELFF.